This TCR beta chain was retrieved from a study of cytomegalovirus exposure and HLA in healthy donors. About the research overall: The same platform used for the 650 to 700 first-cohort repertoires was also used for the 90 to 150 validation repertoires, as a later analysis reported.

Study observations and caveats: According to a later analysis, TCR clusters from the first cohort tended to co-occur in the roughly 110 validation repertoires. High specificity and sensitivity for cytomegalovirus status were reported for the classifier. There were fewer than 200 TCR beta chains listed as cytomegalovirus-associated.

J gave up 0 bases and V 7 bases, and 9 bases lay outside the gene matches. There are 16 residues in the CDR3. Germline CDR1 is SGHNT and CDR2 is YYREEE (reference sequence). About this clone itself: The antigen is unknown.

Sequenced by immunoSEQ multiplex PCR; TCRdb stores in-frame clones only, minus some. The profile shows about 160,000 clones, 88% of them singletons. Sequenced input: PBMCs. The chain carries TRBV5-4 and TRBJ1-1; 10 bases are shared with TRBD1. This receptor was taken from a man between 18 and 29 years old in good health and CMV-seronegative. The CDR3 protein is CASHPGQGFMNTEAFF. The DNA of the CDR3 is TGTGCCAGCCATCCGGGACAGGGGTTCATGAACACTGAAGCTTTCTTT.